A selection of T cell receptor beta chains follows, all from one sample in a study of blood T cell repertoires in COVID-19. Generated by immunoSEQ multiplex PCR, the TCRdb table keeps only in-frame clones and is missing some. The profile shows 210,000 or so clones, around 81% of them singletons. The sequenced sample consisted of PBMCs or T cells enriched from blood (not recorded which). These TCRs come from a woman aged 45-60 years with acute COVID-19. The CDR3 runs from the conserved cysteine through the conserved F or W. A D gene is named only where the DNA matches it firmly. Some rows have no size entry. The others give once, few or many, or a class for an expanded clone.

j_gene,abundance,d_gene,v_gene,CDR3nt,CDR3aa
TRBJ2-3,-,TRBD2,TRBV5-1,TGCGTCAGCAGCTTGGCCGGAACTAGCGGGGGGACAGATACGCAGTATTTT,CVSSLAGTSGGTDTQYF
TRBJ2-1,-,-,TRBV24-1,TGTGCCACCAGTGAGTCGCCAAGCACCCCATACAATGAGCAGTTCTTC,CATSESPSTPYNEQFF
TRBJ2-4,once,TRBD2,TRBV7-2,TGTGCCAGCAGCGGCGGGGGGGGCGTAAAAAACATTCAGTACTTC,CASSGGGGVKNIQYF
TRBJ2-3,-,TRBD2,TRBV3-1/TRBV3-2,TGTGCCAGTGCGGGGGGGAACACAGATACGCAGTATTTT,CASAGGNTDTQYF
TRBJ1-3,-,-,TRBV15,TGTGCCACCAGCAACGACCGGGGGAACACCATATATTTT,CATSNDRGNTIYF
TRBJ1-1,few,TRBD1,TRBV19,TGTGCCAGTAGTACCCACTCCGGGACAGCGGACACTGAAGCTTTCTTT,CASSTHSGTADTEAFF
TRBJ1-5,few,TRBD1,TRBV7-2,TGTGCCAGCAGCCCGACAGGGTACAATCAGCCCCAGCATTTT,CASSPTGYNQPQHF
TRBJ2-1,-,-,TRBV12-3/TRBV12-4,TGTGCCAGCAGGGACGGGACATTTCATGAGCAGTTCTTC,CASRDGTFHEQFF
TRBJ2-1,few,-,TRBV11-3,TGTGCCAGCAGCTTGTTTTCTGGGAGCGCCTACAATGAGCAGTTCTTC,CASSLFSGSAYNEQFF
TRBJ2-7,-,-,TRBV5-1,TGCGCCAGCAGCTTGGTCGGGGGGCCCGGCGAGCAGTACTTC,CASSLVGGPGEQYF
TRBJ1-1,-,-,TRBV5-1,TGCGCCAGCAGCTGGACAGAGTTGAACACTGAAGCTTTCTTT,CASSWTELNTEAFF
TRBJ2-5,-,TRBD1,TRBV9,TGTGCCAGCAGCGTCGTACCAGGGGGCGCTAGGGAGACCCAGTACTTC,CASSVVPGGARETQYF
TRBJ2-7,-,TRBD2,TRBV6-2/TRBV6-3,TGTGCCAGCAGTGGGGGACTAGCGGGAGTTCGCGAGCAGTACTTC,CASSGGLAGVREQYF
TRBJ1-2,once,-,TRBV7-9,TGTGCCAGCAGCTTAGTTTCAGACATAGGCTACACCTTC,CASSLVSDIGYTF
TRBJ1-6,-,-,TRBV27,TGTGCCAGCAGTTCGGGGTTCTCACCCCTCCACTTT,CASSSGFSPLHF
TRBJ1-2,few,-,TRBV5-1,TGCGCCAGCAGCTTGTCAGGGGCTGAGTATGGCTACACCTTC,CASSLSGAEYGYTF
TRBJ2-7,-,-,TRBV7-9,TGTGCCAGCAGCTTAAACCTGGGCGGAGGCGAGCAGTACTTC,CASSLNLGGGEQYF
TRBJ2-7,-,-,TRBV6-5,TGTGCCAGCAGTTACGAGAGCTACGAGCAGTACTTC,CASSYESYEQYF
TRBJ2-3,few,-,TRBV6-4,TGTGCCAGCAGTCGAACTAGCTCCGGGCCAGATACGCAGTATTTT,CASSRTSSGPDTQYF
TRBJ1-2,few,-,TRBV4-1,TGCGCCAGCAGCCCTCAGACAGACTATGGCTACACCTTC,CASSPQTDYGYTF
TRBJ1-4,-,-,TRBV30,TGTGCCTGGAGTGTTTGGGGGCTGGATGAAAAACTGTTTTTT,CAWSVWGLDEKLFF
TRBJ2-4,-,-,TRBV6-2/TRBV6-3,TGTGCCAGCAGTCCACTAGCCAAAAACATTCAGTACTTC,CASSPLAKNIQYF
TRBJ2-5,few,TRBD2,TRBV10-3,TGTGCCATCAGTGTGGGCGGGGGGGCCGTGGAGACCCAGTACTTC,CAISVGGGAVETQYF
TRBJ2-7,once,-,TRBV18,TGTGCCAGCTCACAACGACAGGTTTCCACCTACGAGCAGTACTTC,CASSQRQVSTYEQYF
TRBJ2-7,-,TRBD2,TRBV27,TGTGCCAGCAGTTTTCGCGGGAGATCAGGAGAGCAGTACTTC,CASSFRGRSGEQYF
TRBJ1-5,-,TRBD1,TRBV12-3/TRBV12-4,TGTGCCAGCAGCCTAGGGACAGTGCAGCCCCAGCATTTT,CASSLGTVQPQHF
TRBJ1-3,-,-,TRBV28,TGTGCCAGCAGTTTTATTACATCAAACACCATATATTTT,CASSFITSNTIYF
TRBJ1-1,once,-,TRBV19,TGTGCCAGTAGGCCACAGGGAAGGAACACTGAAGCTTTCTTT,CASRPQGRNTEAFF
TRBJ2-5,-,-,TRBV10-3,TGTGCCATCAGTGATCGGGCAGGGTTGTTGGAGACCCAGTACTTC,CAISDRAGLLETQYF
TRBJ1-1,-,TRBD1,TRBV19,TGTGCCAGTAGTCCTGACAGGGGGAACACTGAAGCTTTCTTT,CASSPDRGNTEAFF
TRBJ2-4,many,-,TRBV7-2,TGTGCCAGCAGCTTATTGCAGGTCCCCTTAGCCAAAAACATTCAGTACTTC,CASSLLQVPLAKNIQYF
TRBJ2-2,-,TRBD1,TRBV7-2,TGTGCCAGCAGCTCGACAGGGCTAAACACCGGGGAGCTGTTTTTT,CASSSTGLNTGELFF
TRBJ1-6,-,TRBD1,TRBV7-2,TGTGCCAGCAGCGCCGGGACAGGGAACTCACCCCTCCACTTT,CASSAGTGNSPLHF
TRBJ2-2,-,TRBD2,TRBV4-3,TGCGCCAGCAGCCAAGGAGCGGGGACGAACACCGGGGAGCTGTTTTTT,CASSQGAGTNTGELFF
TRBJ2-7,-,TRBD2,TRBV3-1/TRBV3-2,TGTGCCAGCAGCCCCCTACCTACGGGACTAGCAGCGCCGGCCGAGCAGTACTTC,CASSPLPTGLAAPAEQYF